The 18 T cell receptor beta chains below all came from one sample that was sequenced in a study of cytomegalovirus exposure and HLA in healthy donors. Both 60 Vbeta primers and 13 Jbeta primers went into the PCR. TCRdb's copy holds only in-frame clones and misses some; the assay was immunoSEQ multiplex PCR. The table has roughly 90,000 clones, more than 80% seen once; the top ten hold 2% to 2.5%. Sequenced input: PBMCs. The receptors originated from a man between 18 and 35 years old in good health and CMV-seronegative.

The rearrangement uses TRBV15 and TRBJ2-3; TRBD2 matches at 11 bases. This CDR3 is built from 18 residues. The V and J ends lost 0 bases and 3 bases, in that order; junction bases with no gene match: 8. Germline CDR1 LNHNV, CDR2 YYDKDF (reference sequence). In DNA form, the CDR3 reads TGTGCCACCAGCAGAGACCGGCGTAGCGGGAGGGCAACAGATACGCAGTATTTT. Protein sequence: CATSRDRRSGRATDTQYF.

The rearrangement links TRBV19 to TRBJ2-7; 8 nucleotides line up with TRBD2. V lost 2 bases and J lost 0; bases outside the gene matches: 15. CDR3 size: 19 residues. Germline loops: CDR1 LNHDA, CDR2 SQIVND (reference sequence). CDR3 residues: CASSITLKPILAASYEQYF. CDR3 in DNA: TGTGCCAGTAGTATAACCCTAAAGCCGATACTAGCGGCCTCCTACGAGCAGTACTTC.

This chain links TRBV14 with TRBJ2-7; D possibly corresponds to TRBD1 (6 bases). Trimming removed 1 base from V and 1 base from J, with 8 bases in between. The CDR3 is 14 residues long. The V gene's germline CDR1 is SGHDN and CDR2 FVKESK. Here the CDR3 reads CASSQVDSSYEQYF. Here the CDR3 DNA reads TGTGCCAGCAGCCAAGTGGACAGTTCCTACGAGCAGTACTTC.

The genes are TRBV7-9 and TRBJ1-5; D unclear. There are 13 residues in the CDR3. V gave up 4 bases and J gave up 3 bases, with 7 bases separating them. Germline CDR1 and CDR2: SEHNR and FQNEAQ (reference sequence). As DNA, the CDR3 is TGTGCCAGCAGCTCCCCAGACAATCAGCCCCAGCATTTT. The encoded protein is CASSSPDNQPQHF.

The chain carries TRBV7-3 and TRBJ2-3, with a tentative D call TRBD1 (6 bases). The CDR3 sequence is 14 residues long. V lost 2 bases and J 5 bases, leaving 11 bases between the germline ends. CDR1 is SGHTA, CDR2 FQGTGA, per germline. CDR3: CASSLVGGGDTQYF. The CDR3 bases are TGTGCCAGCAGCTTAGTAGGGGGTGGAGATACGCAGTATTTT.

V is TRBV11-3 and J is TRBJ2-1; 9 bases map to TRBD2. The CDR3 length is 18 residues. V shed 6 bases, J shed 9 bases, and the junction held 21 bases outside the gene matches. CDR1 is SGHNT, CDR2 YENEEA, per germline. The CDR3 reads CASSLHFLGLAYRLEQFF. Written as DNA, the CDR3 is TGTGCCAGCAGTTTACATTTCCTAGGACTAGCGTACCGACTTGAGCAGTTCTTC.

The chain uses TRBV7-8 and TRBJ1-2; tentative D call: TRBD1 (5 bases). Germline V CDR1 and CDR2: SGHVS, FQNEAQ. The CDR3 extends over 14 amino acids. V was shortened by 3 bases and J by 3 bases, with 11 bases between the two germline ends. CDR3 coding DNA: TGTGCCAGCAGCTTTGGCAGGGTGGACTATGGCTACACCTTC. It specifies CASSFGRVDYGYTF.

This clone was detected once. The J gene is TRBJ1-6, the V gene TRBV25-1; a possible D gene is TRBD1 (5 bases). This CDR3 has 15 residues. Germline-derived CDR1 and CDR2 are MGHDK and SYGVNS. Trimming pared 1 base from V and 9 bases from J, leaving 13 bases between. The DNA of the CDR3 is TGTGCCAGCAGTGAATTTGGGGCGCATAGTTCACCCCTCCACTTT. Protein: CASSEFGAHSSPLHF.

The rearrangement joins TRBV7-9 to TRBJ2-7, with TRBD2 matching 10 bases. This CDR3 spans 15 amino acids. V lost 6 bases to trimming and J lost 5 bases; unmatched junction nucleotides: 10. CDR1 and CDR2 from the germline V gene are SEHNR and FQNEAQ (reference sequence). The CDR3 loop reads CASSSSGRAGHEQYF. DNA for the CDR3: TGTGCCAGCAGTTCGAGCGGGAGGGCCGGCCACGAGCAGTACTTC.

V gene TRBV7-3 combines with J gene TRBJ2-1, with 12 bases that match TRBD2. This CDR3 contains 16 residues. From germline, CDR1 is SGHTA and CDR2 FQGTGA. J was trimmed by 10 bases and V by 5 bases; bases with no gene match: 12. CDR3 coding DNA: TGTGCCAGCAGCCCCAGGGTACTAGCGGGAGGTGGAGAGCAGTTCTTC. Protein: CASSPRVLAGGGEQFF.

This clone has only a few counts. J is TRBJ2-7 and V is TRBV28; D call uncertain. The CDR3 contains 11 residues. Per germline, CDR1 MDHEN and CDR2 SYDVKM. The germline V and J ends were trimmed by 6 bases and 4 bases, with 7 bases remaining between them. The CDR3, as DNA: TGTGCCAGCAGCTACGATTACGAGCAGTACTTC. Translation gives CASSYDYEQYF. Drawing the rest from reference TRBV28 and TRBJ2-7, the complete variable domain is DVKVTQSSRYLVKRTGEKVFLECVQDMDHENMFWYRQDPGLGLRLIYFSYDVKMKEKGDIPEGYSVSREKKERFSLILESASTNQTSMYLCASSYDYEQYFGPGTRLTVT.

The chain combines TRBV15 with TRBJ2-7; D is ambiguous. The CDR3 is 13 residues long. The V gene lost 0 bases and the J gene lost 3 bases, with 6 bases spanning the gap. Germline V gene sequence: CDR1 LNHNV, CDR2 YYDKDF (reference sequence). The chain's CDR3 is CATSRDTGYEQYF. The CDR3 coding sequence is TGTGCCACCAGCAGAGATACGGGCTACGAGCAGTACTTC.

The chain joins TRBV5-1 to TRBJ2-5; TRBD2 agrees at 8 bases. The DNA end is more similar to TRBJ2-7, so the J call may be wrong. Germline V lookup: CDR1 SGHRS, CDR2 YFSETQ. This CDR3 is built from 16 residues. The CDR3 protein is CASSLVPSGLTYEQYF. CDR3 DNA: TGCGCCAGCAGCTTGGTGCCTAGCGGGCTGACCTACGAGCAGTACTTC.

This rearrangement joins TRBV5-8 to TRBJ2-5; D is perhaps TRBD1 (6 bases). From germline, CDR1 is SGHTS and CDR2 YDEGEE. The ends were cut back, 2 bases at V and 7 bases at J, with 12 bases in the middle. There are 13 residues in the CDR3. CDR3 bases: TGTGCCAGCAGCTTAATGGCACAGGGGACCCAGTACTTC. This encodes CASSLMAQGTQYF.

The rearrangement joins TRBV27 to TRBJ1-1; 7 bases fit TRBD1. Germline V gene lookup returns CDR1 MNHEY and CDR2 SMNVEV (reference sequence). J was trimmed by 5 bases and V by 5 bases; bases with no gene match: 8. The CDR3 runs 14 residues. This chain's CDR3 is CASSGKTGETEAFF. The CDR3 nucleotides are TGTGCCAGCAGTGGTAAAACAGGGGAAACTGAAGCTTTCTTT.

The chain uses TRBV19 and TRBJ2-7; 7 bases map to TRBD1. CDR1 is LNHDA and CDR2 is SQIVND in the germline V gene (reference sequence). The CDR3 extends over 14 amino acids. V lost 5 bases to trimming and J lost 3 bases; unmatched junction nucleotides: 7. CDR3 in DNA: TGTGCCAGTAGTCCAGGGACAGCTCTCTACGAGCAGTACTTC. Amino acid sequence: CASSPGTALYEQYF.

The chain is built from TRBV7-2 and TRBJ2-3; D not certain. This CDR3 has 15 residues. Germline loops: CDR1 SGHTA, CDR2 FQGNSA. The V gene lost 4 bases and the J gene lost 9 bases, with 20 bases spanning the gap. CDR3: CASSSGAPAVRTQYF. The CDR3 DNA sequence: TGTGCCAGCAGCTCCGGAGCCCCCGCTGTTCGCACGCAGTATTTT.

The genes are TRBV6-6 and TRBJ2-1; 13 bases are shared with TRBD2. The CDR3 consists of 16 residues. Per the germline V gene, CDR1 is MNHNY and CDR2 is SVGAGI (reference sequence). J was trimmed by 9 bases and V by 0 bases; bases with no gene match: 5. The CDR3 here is CASSYSTSGRLVEQFF. In DNA form, the CDR3 reads TGTGCCAGCAGTTACTCGACTAGCGGGAGGTTAGTTGAGCAGTTCTTC.